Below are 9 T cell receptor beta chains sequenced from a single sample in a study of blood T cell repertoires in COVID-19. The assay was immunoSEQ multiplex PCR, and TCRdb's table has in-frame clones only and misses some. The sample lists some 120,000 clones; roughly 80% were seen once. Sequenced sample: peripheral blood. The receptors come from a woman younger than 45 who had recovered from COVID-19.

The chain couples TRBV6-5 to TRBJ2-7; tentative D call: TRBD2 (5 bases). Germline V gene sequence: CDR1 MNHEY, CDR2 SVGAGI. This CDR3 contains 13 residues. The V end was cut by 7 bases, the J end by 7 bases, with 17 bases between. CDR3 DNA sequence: TGTGCCAGCATATCTCCCGGGGTGCGTGAGCAGTACTTC. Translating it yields CASISPGVREQYF.

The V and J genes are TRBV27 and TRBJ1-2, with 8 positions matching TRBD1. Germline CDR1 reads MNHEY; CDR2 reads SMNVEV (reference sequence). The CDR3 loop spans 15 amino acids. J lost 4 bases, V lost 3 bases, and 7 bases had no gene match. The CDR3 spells CASSFRDRPSYGYTF. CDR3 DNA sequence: TGTGCCAGCAGTTTTCGGGACAGGCCTTCCTATGGCTACACCTTC.

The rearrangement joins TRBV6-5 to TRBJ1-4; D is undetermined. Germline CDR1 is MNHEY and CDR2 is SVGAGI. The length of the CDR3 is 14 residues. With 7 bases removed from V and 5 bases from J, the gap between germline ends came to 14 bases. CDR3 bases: TGTGCCAGCAAGATGGGCCCCGGCAATGAAAAACTGTTTTTT. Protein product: CASKMGPGNEKLFF.

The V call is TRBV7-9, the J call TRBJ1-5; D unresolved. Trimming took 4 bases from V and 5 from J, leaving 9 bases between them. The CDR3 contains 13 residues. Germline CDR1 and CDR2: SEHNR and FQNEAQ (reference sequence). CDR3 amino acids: CASSSGVDQPQHF. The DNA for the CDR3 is TGTGCCAGCAGCTCCGGGGTCGATCAGCCCCAGCATTTT.

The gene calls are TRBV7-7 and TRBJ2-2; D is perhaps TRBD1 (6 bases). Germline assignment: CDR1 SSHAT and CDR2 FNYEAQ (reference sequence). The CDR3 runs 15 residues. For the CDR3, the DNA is TGTGCTAGTAGACAGGCTAGTGTGGCCACCGGGGAGCTGTTTTTT. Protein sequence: CASRQASVATGELFF.

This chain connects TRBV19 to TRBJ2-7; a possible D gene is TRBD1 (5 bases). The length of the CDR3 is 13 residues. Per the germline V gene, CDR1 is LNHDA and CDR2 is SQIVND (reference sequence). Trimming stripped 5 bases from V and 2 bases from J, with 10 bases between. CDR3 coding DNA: TGTGCCAGTAGTGTTTCAGGGACCTACGAGCAGTACTTC. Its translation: CASSVSGTYEQYF.

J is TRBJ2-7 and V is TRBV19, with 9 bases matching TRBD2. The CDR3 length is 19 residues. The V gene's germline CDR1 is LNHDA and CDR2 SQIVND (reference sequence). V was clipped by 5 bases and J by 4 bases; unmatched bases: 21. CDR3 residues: CASSADPGGRTSATYEQYF. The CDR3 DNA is TGTGCCAGTAGTGCTGACCCGGGCGGGAGGACTAGCGCAACATACGAGCAGTACTTC.

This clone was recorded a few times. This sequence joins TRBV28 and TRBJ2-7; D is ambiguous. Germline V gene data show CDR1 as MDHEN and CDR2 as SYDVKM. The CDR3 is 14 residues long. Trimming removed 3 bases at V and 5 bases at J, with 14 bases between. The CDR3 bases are TGTGCCAGCAGTTTCAGACTCGGAACCCACGAGCAGTACTTC. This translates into CASSFRLGTHEQYF. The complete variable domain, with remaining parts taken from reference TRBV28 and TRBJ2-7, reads DVKVTQSSRYLVKRTGEKVFLECVQDMDHENMFWYRQDPGLGLRLIYFSYDVKMKEKGDIPEGYSVSREKKERFSLILESASTNQTSMYLCASSFRLGTHEQYFGPGTRLTVT.

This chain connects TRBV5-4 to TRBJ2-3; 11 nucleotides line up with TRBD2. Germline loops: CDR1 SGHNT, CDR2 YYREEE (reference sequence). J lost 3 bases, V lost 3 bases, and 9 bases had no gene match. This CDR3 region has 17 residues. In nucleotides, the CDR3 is TGTGCCAGCAGCTCTACACACCTAGCGGGAGGAACAGATACGCAGTATTTT. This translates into CASSSTHLAGGTDTQYF.